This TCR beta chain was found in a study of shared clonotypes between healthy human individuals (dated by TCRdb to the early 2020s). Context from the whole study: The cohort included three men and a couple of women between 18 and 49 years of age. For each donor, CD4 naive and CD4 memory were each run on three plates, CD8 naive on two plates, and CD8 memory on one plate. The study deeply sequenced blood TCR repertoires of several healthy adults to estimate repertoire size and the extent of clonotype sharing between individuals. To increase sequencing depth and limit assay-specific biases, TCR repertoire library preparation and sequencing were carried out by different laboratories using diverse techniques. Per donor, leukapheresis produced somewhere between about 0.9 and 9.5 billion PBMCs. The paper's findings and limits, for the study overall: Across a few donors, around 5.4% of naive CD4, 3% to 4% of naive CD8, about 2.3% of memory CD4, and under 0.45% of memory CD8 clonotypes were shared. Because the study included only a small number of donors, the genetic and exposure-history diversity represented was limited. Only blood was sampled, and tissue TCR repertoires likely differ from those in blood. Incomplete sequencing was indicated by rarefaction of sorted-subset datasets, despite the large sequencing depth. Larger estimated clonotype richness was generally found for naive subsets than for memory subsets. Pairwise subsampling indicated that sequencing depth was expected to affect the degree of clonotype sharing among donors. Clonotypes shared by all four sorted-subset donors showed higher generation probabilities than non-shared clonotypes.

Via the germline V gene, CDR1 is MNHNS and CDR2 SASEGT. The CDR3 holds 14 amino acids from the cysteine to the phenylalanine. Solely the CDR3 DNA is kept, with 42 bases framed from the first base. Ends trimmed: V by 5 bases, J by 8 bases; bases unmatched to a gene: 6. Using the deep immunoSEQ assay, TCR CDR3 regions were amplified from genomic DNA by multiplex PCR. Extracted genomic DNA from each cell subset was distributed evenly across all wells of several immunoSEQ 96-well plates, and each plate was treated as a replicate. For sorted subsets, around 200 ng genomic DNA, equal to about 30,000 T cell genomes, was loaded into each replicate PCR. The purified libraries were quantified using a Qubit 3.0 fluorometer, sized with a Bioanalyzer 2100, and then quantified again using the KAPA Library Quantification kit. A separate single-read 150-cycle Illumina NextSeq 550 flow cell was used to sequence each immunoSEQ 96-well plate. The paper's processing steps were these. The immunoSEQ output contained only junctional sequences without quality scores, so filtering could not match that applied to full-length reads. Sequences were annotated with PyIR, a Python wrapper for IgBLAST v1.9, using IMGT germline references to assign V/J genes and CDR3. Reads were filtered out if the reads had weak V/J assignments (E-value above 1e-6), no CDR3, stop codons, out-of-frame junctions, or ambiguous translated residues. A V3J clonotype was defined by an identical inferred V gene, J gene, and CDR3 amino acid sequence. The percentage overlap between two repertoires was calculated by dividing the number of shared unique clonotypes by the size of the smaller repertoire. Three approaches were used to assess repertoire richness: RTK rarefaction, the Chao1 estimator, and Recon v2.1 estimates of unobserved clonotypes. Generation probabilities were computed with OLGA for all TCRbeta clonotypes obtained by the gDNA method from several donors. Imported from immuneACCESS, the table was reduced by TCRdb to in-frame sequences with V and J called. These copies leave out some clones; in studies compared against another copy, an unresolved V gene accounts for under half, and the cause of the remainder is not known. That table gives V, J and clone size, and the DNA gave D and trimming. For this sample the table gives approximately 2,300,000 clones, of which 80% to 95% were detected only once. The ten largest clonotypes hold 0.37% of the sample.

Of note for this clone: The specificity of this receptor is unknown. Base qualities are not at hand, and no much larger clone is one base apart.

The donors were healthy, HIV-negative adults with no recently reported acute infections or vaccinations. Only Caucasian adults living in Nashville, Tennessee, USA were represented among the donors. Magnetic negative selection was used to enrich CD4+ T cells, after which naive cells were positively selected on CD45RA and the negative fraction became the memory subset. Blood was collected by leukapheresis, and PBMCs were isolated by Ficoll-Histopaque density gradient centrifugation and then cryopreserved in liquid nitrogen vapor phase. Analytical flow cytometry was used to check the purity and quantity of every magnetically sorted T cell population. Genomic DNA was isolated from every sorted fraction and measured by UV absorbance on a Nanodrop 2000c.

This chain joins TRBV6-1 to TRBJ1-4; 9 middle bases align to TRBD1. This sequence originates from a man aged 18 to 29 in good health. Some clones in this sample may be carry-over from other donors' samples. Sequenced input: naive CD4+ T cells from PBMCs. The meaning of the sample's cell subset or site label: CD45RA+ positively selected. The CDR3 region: CASSRDRVHEKLFF. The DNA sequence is TGTGCCAGCAGTAGGGACAGGGTGCACGAAAAACTGTTTTTT.